This T cell receptor beta chain was recorded in a study of spatial heterogeneity in lung cancer. In the study overall: Averaged across combinations, each unique TCR and UMI pairing appeared more than ten times in raw reads, which were uncorrected.

Described time point: sample taken at primary tumor resection. Unsorted whole RNA from tumor, nontumor lung or frozen PBMC underwent sequencing. Donation came from 70 or so patients with untreated early-stage non-small cell lung cancer. This CDR3 region has 12 residues. Germline loops: CDR1 DFQATT, CDR2 SNEGSKA (reference sequence). Trimming shortened V by 7 bases and J by 3 bases, and 10 bases separated the two germline ends. Via MiXCR, TCRdb re-called the 5' RACE reads, giving one row per CDR3 protein. The sample shows 2,500 to 3,000 distinct CDR3 sequences, 8% to 10% of them seen only once. As concerns this clonotype: This beta chain is a stray read from a library made for alpha chains; its abundance is not meaningful.

The clonotype comes from a male donor with early-stage non-small cell lung cancer. This chain joins TRBV20-1 and TRBJ1-5, with D possibly matching TRBD1 (5 bases). The sequencing here drew on normal lung tissue next to the tumor, taken at surgery. CDR3 sequence reads: CSGGDPNQPQHF. In DNA form, the CDR3 reads TGCAGTGGGGGGGACCCCAATCAGCCCCAGCATTTT.